A single sample is the source of the 8 T cell receptor beta chains below, sequenced in a study of cytomegalovirus exposure and HLA in healthy donors. PCR used 60 Vbeta primers and 13 Jbeta primers. The repertoire was sequenced with immunoSEQ multiplex PCR; TCRdb's copy has only in-frame clones and lacks some. The repertoire holds about 160,000 clones, roughly four fifths seen once, with approximately 3.1% in the top ten. Input material: PBMCs. These receptors came from a woman between 35 and 50 years old in good health and CMV-seronegative.

To note about this clone: Other DNA sequences in this specimen translate into the identical CDR3. The gene calls are TRBV18 and TRBJ2-7; 9 bases are shared with TRBD1. Germline-derived CDR1 and CDR2 are KGHSH and LQKENI. With 3 bases clipped from V and 2 bases from J, the junction kept 2 bases outside the gene matches. The CDR3 is 14 amino acids. The CDR3 DNA reads TGTGCCAGCTCACCGGGACAGGGCCCCTACGAGCAGTACTTC. It specifies CASSPGQGPYEQYF.

This clone has only one observation. The chain couples TRBV5-4 to TRBJ2-3, with 7 bases that match TRBD2. The CDR3 is made up of 16 amino acids. Germline values: CDR1 SGHNT, CDR2 YYREEE (reference sequence). The trim removed 4 bases at V and 1 base at J, leaving 9 bases unmatched. The DNA for the CDR3 is TGTGCCAGCAGCAAGGCCGGGGGGAGAGGCACAGATACGCAGTATTTT. This gives the protein CASSKAGGRGTDTQYF. Full variable domain (missing parts from reference TRBV5-4 and TRBJ2-3): ETGVTQSPTHLIKTRGQQVTLRCSSQSGHNTVSWYQQALGQGPQFIFQYYREEENGRGNFPPRFSGLQFPNYSSELNVNALELDDSALYLCASSKAGGRGTDTQYFGPGTRLTVL.

J is TRBJ2-1 and V is TRBV4-1; 11 bases map to TRBD2. There are 16 residues in the CDR3. The germline V gene encodes CDR1 MGHRA and CDR2 YSYEKL. V gave up 5 bases and J gave up 6 bases; unmatched junction bases: 9. In DNA, the CDR3 is TGCGCCAGCAGCAAGACCGGGACTAGCGGCTTCAATGAGCAGTTCTTC. Its protein product is CASSKTGTSGFNEQFF.

The V gene is TRBV6-5, the J gene TRBJ1-5; D gene unclear. There are 15 residues in the CDR3. V lost 5 bases to trimming and J lost 6 bases, with 17 bases between them. Germline V gene data show CDR1 as MNHEY and CDR2 as SVGAGI. This chain's CDR3 is CASSPRFRRVQPQHF. CDR3 DNA: TGTGCCAGCAGTCCCCGTTTCAGGCGGGTTCAGCCCCAGCATTTT.

This chain connects TRBV4-2 to TRBJ1-5; no clear D. Per germline, CDR1 LGHNA and CDR2 YNFKEQ. CDR3 length: 15 amino acids. The V end was cut by 3 bases, the J end by 6 bases, with 15 bases between. CDR3 in DNA: TGTGCCAGCAGCCACCAGACCGGGGATGGTCAGCCCCAGCATTTT. Translating gives CASSHQTGDGQPQHF.

The chain couples TRBV5-5 to TRBJ1-2; D gene ambiguous. The CDR3 has 13 residues. From germline, CDR1 is SGHKS and CDR2 YYEKEE (reference sequence). Deletions cut 6 bases from V and 8 bases from J, with 17 bases between. CDR3 region: CASTPSPGQGYTF. The CDR3, as DNA: TGTGCCAGCACCCCGTCGCCAGGTCAAGGCTACACCTTC.

The genes are TRBV4-1 and TRBJ2-2; 7 bases match TRBD2. CDR3 size: 16 residues. Unmatched junction bases numbered 8, after V lost 3 bases and J lost 4 bases. The germline gives CDR1 MGHRA, CDR2 YSYEKL. CDR3 sequence: CASSHRLALGTGELFF. CDR3 DNA: TGCGCCAGCAGCCACCGACTAGCCCTCGGCACCGGGGAGCTGTTTTTT.

The chain joins TRBV18 to TRBJ1-2; no clear D. Trimming removed 0 bases at V and 8 bases at J, with 13 bases between. This CDR3 contains 14 residues. Germline lookup yields CDR1 KGHSH and CDR2 LQKENI. In nucleotides, the CDR3 is TGTGCCAGCTCACCACCGGGCAGCCTCCGGGGCTACACCTTC. It translates to CASSPPGSLRGYTF.